Listed below are T cell receptor beta chains from one sample, sequenced in a study of cytomegalovirus exposure and HLA in healthy donors. Profiled with immunoSEQ multiplex PCR; TCRdb holds only in-frame clones, not every one. This table holds approximately 100,000 clones, around 75% found once. The sequenced material came from PBMCs. These receptors came from a man in his fifties or sixties in good health and CMV-seronegative. Each CDR3 is given with its conserved first and last residue. D genes are given only for firm matches. Clone size, where shown, is once, few, many, or a class for clones that have expanded.

V gene: TRBV15; J gene: TRBJ2-3; clone size: .; D gene: TRBD2; CDR3 protein: CATSRVLAGGGADTQYF; CDR3 DNA: TGTGCCACCAGCAGAGTGCTAGCGGGAGGTGGGGCAGATACGCAGTATTTT
V gene: TRBV5-6; J gene: TRBJ2-4; clone size: .; D gene: .; CDR3 protein: CASSLKGLRNIQYF; CDR3 DNA: TGTGCCAGCAGCTTGAAGGGGCTAAGAAACATTCAGTACTTC
V gene: TRBV7-2; J gene: TRBJ1-1; clone size: few; D gene: .; CDR3 protein: CASSFGHPNTEAFF; CDR3 DNA: TGTGCCAGCAGCTTTGGGCACCCGAACACTGAAGCTTTCTTT
V gene: TRBV5-1; J gene: TRBJ2-6; clone size: few; D gene: TRBD1; CDR3 protein: CASSLPGQSSGANVLTF; CDR3 DNA: TGCGCCAGCAGCCTACCGGGACAGTCCTCTGGGGCCAACGTCCTGACTTTC
V gene: TRBV19; J gene: TRBJ2-1; clone size: .; D gene: TRBD1; CDR3 protein: CASSIDDRGNEQFF; CDR3 DNA: TGTGCCAGTAGTATCGATGACAGGGGCAATGAGCAGTTCTTC
V gene: TRBV27; J gene: TRBJ1-5; clone size: .; D gene: TRBD1; CDR3 protein: CASRRQGDNQPQHF; CDR3 DNA: TGTGCCAGCAGGCGACAGGGAGACAATCAGCCCCAGCATTTT
V gene: TRBV27; J gene: TRBJ1-4; clone size: .; D gene: .; CDR3 protein: CASSGGTGLRKELFF; CDR3 DNA: TGTGCCAGCAGTGGGGGGACGGGGCTACGAAAAGAACTGTTTTTT
V gene: TRBV11-3; J gene: TRBJ2-1; clone size: .; D gene: .; CDR3 protein: CASSSQGAGDEQFF; CDR3 DNA: TGTGCCAGCAGCTCCCAGGGGGCGGGGGATGAGCAGTTCTTC
V gene: TRBV5-1; J gene: TRBJ2-1; clone size: .; D gene: .; CDR3 protein: CASSPPYRGPGMSSYNEQFF; CDR3 DNA: TGCGCCAGCAGCCCCCCCTATAGGGGCCCTGGGATGAGTTCCTACAATGAGCAGTTCTTC
V gene: TRBV25-1; J gene: TRBJ2-2; clone size: few; D gene: .; CDR3 protein: CASSELQRNTGELFF; CDR3 DNA: TGTGCCAGCAGTGAGCTTCAGCGGAACACCGGGGAGCTGTTTTTT
V gene: TRBV5-1; J gene: TRBJ2-7; clone size: .; D gene: TRBD1; CDR3 protein: CASSSRQGSSYEQYF; CDR3 DNA: TGCGCCAGCAGCTCTAGACAGGGGAGCTCCTACGAGCAGTACTTC
V gene: TRBV7-8; J gene: TRBJ2-7; clone size: .; D gene: TRBD1; CDR3 protein: CASSLLGQASYEQYF; CDR3 DNA: TGTGCCAGCAGCCTTTTGGGACAGGCTTCCTACGAGCAGTACTTC
V gene: TRBV30; J gene: TRBJ2-1; clone size: .; D gene: TRBD2; CDR3 protein: CAWGRGTTDEQFF; CDR3 DNA: TGTGCCTGGGGGAGGGGTACGACGGATGAGCAGTTCTTC
V gene: TRBV6-1; J gene: TRBJ2-5; clone size: .; D gene: .; CDR3 protein: CASSVAGSRETQYF; CDR3 DNA: TGTGCCAGCAGTGTAGCAGGGAGTCGGGAGACCCAGTACTTC
V gene: TRBV9; J gene: TRBJ2-3; clone size: .; D gene: .; CDR3 protein: CASSRTYRTDTQYF; CDR3 DNA: TGTGCCAGCAGCCGGACTTACCGCACAGATACGCAGTATTTT
V gene: TRBV7-2; J gene: TRBJ1-5; clone size: once; D gene: .; CDR3 protein: CASSLVSGQSNQPQHF; CDR3 DNA: TGTGCCAGCAGCTTAGTCTCAGGCCAGAGCAATCAGCCCCAGCATTTT
V gene: TRBV19; J gene: TRBJ2-3; clone size: .; D gene: .; CDR3 protein: CASSIVRTGTDTQYF; CDR3 DNA: TGTGCCAGTAGTATTGTCAGGACAGGCACAGATACGCAGTATTTT
V gene: TRBV6-6; J gene: TRBJ2-7; clone size: .; D gene: TRBD2; CDR3 protein: CASSTSGAGGLYEQYF; CDR3 DNA: TGTGCCAGCAGTACATCCGGGGCGGGAGGGCTGTACGAGCAGTACTTC
V gene: TRBV7-2; J gene: TRBJ2-7; clone size: few; D gene: TRBD2; CDR3 protein: CASSRTSGYEQYF; CDR3 DNA: TGTGCCAGCAGCAGGACTAGCGGGTACGAGCAGTACTTC
V gene: TRBV11-3; J gene: TRBJ2-2; clone size: .; D gene: .; CDR3 protein: CASSPRAGELFF; CDR3 DNA: TGTGCCAGCAGCCCCCGGGCCGGGGAGCTGTTTTTT
V gene: TRBV25-1; J gene: TRBJ2-1; clone size: .; D gene: TRBD2; CDR3 protein: CASSESGRGYNEQFF; CDR3 DNA: TGTGCCAGCAGTGAAAGCGGGAGAGGATACAATGAGCAGTTCTTC
V gene: TRBV7-9; J gene: TRBJ2-1; clone size: .; D gene: .; CDR3 protein: CASSLSLIGEQFF; CDR3 DNA: TGTGCCAGCAGCTTAAGTCTCATCGGTGAGCAGTTCTTC
V gene: TRBV6-6; J gene: TRBJ2-7; clone size: .; D gene: TRBD1; CDR3 protein: CASSYPGQGVGEQYF; CDR3 DNA: TGTGCCAGCAGTTACCCGGGACAGGGGGTGGGAGAGCAGTACTTC
V gene: TRBV4-2; J gene: TRBJ2-3; clone size: .; D gene: TRBD2; CDR3 protein: CASSQSSGALGTDTQYF; CDR3 DNA: TGTGCCAGCAGCCAGAGTAGCGGGGCTCTGGGCACAGATACGCAGTATTTT
V gene: TRBV6-1; J gene: TRBJ1-5; clone size: few; D gene: .; CDR3 protein: CASSEYQISNQPQHF; CDR3 DNA: TGTGCCAGCAGTGAATATCAGATTAGCAATCAGCCCCAGCATTTT
V gene: TRBV6-5; J gene: TRBJ2-1; clone size: .; D gene: TRBD1; CDR3 protein: CASSYSRTGGDEQFF; CDR3 DNA: TGTGCCAGCAGTTACTCGCGGACAGGGGGAGATGAGCAGTTCTTC
V gene: TRBV7-9; J gene: TRBJ2-7; clone size: .; D gene: .; CDR3 protein: CASSLDVTYEQYF; CDR3 DNA: TGTGCCAGCAGCTTAGACGTTACCTACGAGCAGTACTTC
V gene: TRBV6-5; J gene: TRBJ1-4; clone size: few; D gene: TRBD1; CDR3 protein: CASSLGQGRGEKLFF; CDR3 DNA: TGTGCCAGCAGTCTCGGACAGGGGAGGGGTGAAAAACTGTTTTTT
V gene: TRBV7-9; J gene: TRBJ2-7; clone size: .; D gene: TRBD2; CDR3 protein: CASSFSGNSEQYF; CDR3 DNA: TGTGCCAGCAGTTTCAGCGGGAATTCCGAGCAGTACTTC
V gene: TRBV5-4; J gene: TRBJ2-7; clone size: few; D gene: .; CDR3 protein: CASSLAGGELSYEQYF; CDR3 DNA: TGTGCCAGCAGCTTGGCCGGGGGAGAACTTTCTTACGAGCAGTACTTC
V gene: TRBV19; J gene: TRBJ2-5; clone size: .; D gene: .; CDR3 protein: CASSVFEAEQETQYF; CDR3 DNA: TGTGCCAGTAGTGTTTTTGAGGCGGAACAAGAGACCCAGTACTTC
V gene: TRBV7-7; J gene: TRBJ2-7; clone size: once; D gene: TRBD1; CDR3 protein: CASSPGTGRADEQYF; CDR3 DNA: TGTGCCAGCAGCCCAGGGACAGGCCGTGCGGACGAGCAGTACTTC
V gene: TRBV27; J gene: TRBJ1-1; clone size: .; D gene: TRBD1; CDR3 protein: CASSLLGTGVTEAFF; CDR3 DNA: TGTGCCAGCAGTTTATTAGGGACAGGGGTAACTGAAGCTTTCTTT
V gene: TRBV7-3; J gene: TRBJ2-7; clone size: once; D gene: TRBD1; CDR3 protein: CASSATGGYEQYF; CDR3 DNA: TGTGCCAGCAGCGCCACAGGGGGTTACGAGCAGTACTTC
V gene: TRBV7-2; J gene: TRBJ2-5; clone size: .; D gene: TRBD2; CDR3 protein: CASSLGGRTSGVPTQYF; CDR3 DNA: TGTGCCAGCAGCTTAGGGGGGAGGACTAGCGGAGTCCCGACCCAGTACTTC
V gene: TRBV5-1; J gene: TRBJ2-3; clone size: .; D gene: .; CDR3 protein: CASSLEGRPTDTQYF; CDR3 DNA: TGCGCCAGCAGCTTGGAGGGGAGGCCCACAGATACGCAGTATTTT
V gene: TRBV7-2; J gene: TRBJ2-1; clone size: few; D gene: .; CDR3 protein: CASSPRNPQGNEQFF; CDR3 DNA: TGTGCCAGCAGCCCTAGAAACCCCCAGGGAAATGAGCAGTTCTTC
V gene: TRBV7-3; J gene: TRBJ2-3; clone size: .; D gene: .; CDR3 protein: CASSLQGGSTDTQYF; CDR3 DNA: TGTGCCAGCAGCTTACAAGGCGGGAGCACAGATACGCAGTATTTT
V gene: TRBV19; J gene: TRBJ1-2; clone size: few; D gene: .; CDR3 protein: CATSDRNYGYTF; CDR3 DNA: TGTGCCACCTCGGACAGAAACTATGGCTACACCTTC
V gene: TRBV18; J gene: TRBJ1-5; clone size: once; D gene: .; CDR3 protein: CASSQGEGQPQHF; CDR3 DNA: TGTGCCAGCTCACAAGGGGAGGGGCAGCCCCAGCATTTT
V gene: TRBV28; J gene: TRBJ2-3; clone size: once; D gene: TRBD2; CDR3 protein: CASNPTNGGGGTDTQYF; CDR3 DNA: TGTGCCAGCAACCCGACTAACGGGGGGGGAGGCACAGATACGCAGTATTTT
V gene: TRBV28; J gene: TRBJ1-2; clone size: once; D gene: TRBD1; CDR3 protein: CAIRPGGNGYTF; CDR3 DNA: TGTGCCATCCGACCAGGGGGGAATGGCTACACCTTC
V gene: TRBV7-2; J gene: TRBJ2-7; clone size: few; D gene: TRBD2; CDR3 protein: CASSSRGGGSAYEQYF; CDR3 DNA: TGTGCCAGCAGCTCGCGGGGTGGCGGGAGTGCCTACGAGCAGTACTTC
V gene: TRBV5-1; J gene: TRBJ2-2; clone size: .; D gene: TRBD1; CDR3 protein: CASRTGQGFPGELFF; CDR3 DNA: TGCGCCAGCAGGACCGGACAGGGTTTTCCCGGGGAGCTGTTTTTT
V gene: TRBV5-8; J gene: TRBJ1-1; clone size: once; D gene: TRBD1; CDR3 protein: CASSDEKRTGSTEAFF; CDR3 DNA: TGTGCCAGCAGCGACGAGAAAAGGACAGGGAGCACTGAAGCTTTCTTT
V gene: TRBV6-6; J gene: TRBJ2-7; clone size: .; D gene: .; CDR3 protein: CASNLDSSSYEQYF; CDR3 DNA: TGTGCCAGCAACCTCGACAGTTCGTCCTACGAGCAGTACTTC